This T cell receptor beta chain was captured by sequencing in a study of beta chain features in type 1 diabetes. Study-level findings and limits: Naive, central memory and Treg TCRB repertoires appeared more alike in patients than in healthy donors.

V was trimmed by 4 bases and J by 8 bases, leaving 17 bases between them. The CDR3 is 13 residues long. Germline assignment: CDR1 GTSNPN and CDR2 SVGIG (reference sequence). Points on this clone: Its antigen remains unidentified.

Of the isolated RNA, all was reverse transcribed, and so the sequenced material was expressed TCRB transcripts. Using immunoSEQ multiplex PCR, the repertoire was profiled, and TCRdb retains in-frame clones only, with some absent. Among approximately 250,000 clones listed, over 8.5% were seen once. This receptor was identified in a young woman in good health. The rearrangement joins TRBV30 to TRBJ1-2; D call uncertain. Sequenced input: naive CD4+ T cells from blood. Written as DNA, the CDR3 is TGTGCCTGGAAGGAGGCCGGGCCCCTGGGCTACACCTTC. Amino acids: CAWKEAGPLGYTF.